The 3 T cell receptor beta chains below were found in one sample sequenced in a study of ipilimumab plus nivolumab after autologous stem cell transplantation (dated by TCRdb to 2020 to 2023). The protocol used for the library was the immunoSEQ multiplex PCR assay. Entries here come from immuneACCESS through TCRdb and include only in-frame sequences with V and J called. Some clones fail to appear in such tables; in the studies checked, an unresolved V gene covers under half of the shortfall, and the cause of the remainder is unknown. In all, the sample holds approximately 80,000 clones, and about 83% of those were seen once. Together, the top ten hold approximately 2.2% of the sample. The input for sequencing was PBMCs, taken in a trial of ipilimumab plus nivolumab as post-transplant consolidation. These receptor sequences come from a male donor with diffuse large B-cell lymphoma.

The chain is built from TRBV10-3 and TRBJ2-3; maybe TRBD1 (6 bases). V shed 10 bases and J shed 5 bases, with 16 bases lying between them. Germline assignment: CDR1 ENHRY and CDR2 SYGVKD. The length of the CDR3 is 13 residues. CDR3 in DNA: TGTGCCACTCGGGACATGGTTGGAGATACGCAGTATTTT. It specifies CATRDMVGDTQYF.

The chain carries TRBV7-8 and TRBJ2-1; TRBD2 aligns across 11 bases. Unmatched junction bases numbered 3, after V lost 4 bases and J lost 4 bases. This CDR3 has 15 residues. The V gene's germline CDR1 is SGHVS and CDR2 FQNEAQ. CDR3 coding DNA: TGTGCCAGCAGCTCCACTAGCGGGGGTTACAATGAGCAGTTCTTC. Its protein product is CASSSTSGGYNEQFF.

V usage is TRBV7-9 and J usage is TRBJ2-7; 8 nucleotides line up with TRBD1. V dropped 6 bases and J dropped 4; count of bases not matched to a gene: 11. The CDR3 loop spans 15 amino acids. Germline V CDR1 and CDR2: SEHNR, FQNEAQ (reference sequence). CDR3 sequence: CASRPTGAGRYEQYF. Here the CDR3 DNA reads TGTGCCAGCAGGCCGACAGGGGCGGGGAGATACGAGCAGTACTTC.